This TCR beta chain derives from a study of T cell responses to AZD1222 COVID-19 vaccine. Notes on the study in general: Breadth and depth of Spike-specific TCRs rose after two AZD1222 doses. Only six or seven AZD1222 recipients tested seropositive at baseline. The sample set comprised mostly white British donors with more females, and clonal diversity was possibly underestimated.

Note on this clone: No antigen is known for it.

This table comes from immunoSEQ multiplex PCR, and its TCRdb copy is limited to in-frame clones, with some not included. The sample has around 100,000 clones; about nine tenths are singletons. The clonotype comes from an adult in good health. Material: peripheral blood, obtained on day 0 of AZD1222 vaccination.

The CDR3 sequence is CASSPLLTGDDSPLHF. The CDR3 nucleotides are TGTGCCAGCTCACCACTACTGACAGGGGACGATTCACCCCTCCACTTT. V is TRBV18 and J is TRBJ1-6; TRBD1 aligns across 8 bases. The CDR3 is made up of 16 amino acids. V lost 1 base and J lost 8; bases outside the gene matches: 7. The germline CDR1 and CDR2 sequences are KGHSH and LQKENI.